The T cell receptor (beta chain) described here comes from a study of beta chain features in type 1 diabetes. Study-level findings and limits: Type 1 diabetes patients had TCRB CDR3s that were shorter (moderately but significantly so) in all four CD4+ subsets. Within patients, naive, central memory and Treg TCRB repertoires seemed more similar than within healthy donors. The VDJ junctions of type 1 diabetes patients carried fewer insertions and more deletions.

Of the isolated RNA, all was reverse transcribed, and so the sequenced material was expressed TCRB transcripts. Using immunoSEQ multiplex PCR, the repertoire was profiled, and TCRdb retains in-frame clones only, with some absent. This table holds roughly 400,000 clones, around 10% found once. CDR1 and CDR2 from the germline V gene are SQVTM and ANQGSEA. The CDR3 is made up of 15 amino acids. Between the trimmed V and J ends, which lost 3 bases and 5 bases, there was a span of 16 bases. This clone was detected a few times. Its antigen is still unknown. The source material was central memory CD4+ T cells from blood. The TCR was taken from a young man with type 1 diabetes. The chain has TRBV29-1 and TRBJ1-4, with a possible D match to TRBD1 (5 bases). The CDR3 DNA follows: TGCAGCGTTGACGGGGGTCAGGGATTAAATGAAAAACTGTTTTTT. This sequence encodes CSVDGGQGLNEKLFF.